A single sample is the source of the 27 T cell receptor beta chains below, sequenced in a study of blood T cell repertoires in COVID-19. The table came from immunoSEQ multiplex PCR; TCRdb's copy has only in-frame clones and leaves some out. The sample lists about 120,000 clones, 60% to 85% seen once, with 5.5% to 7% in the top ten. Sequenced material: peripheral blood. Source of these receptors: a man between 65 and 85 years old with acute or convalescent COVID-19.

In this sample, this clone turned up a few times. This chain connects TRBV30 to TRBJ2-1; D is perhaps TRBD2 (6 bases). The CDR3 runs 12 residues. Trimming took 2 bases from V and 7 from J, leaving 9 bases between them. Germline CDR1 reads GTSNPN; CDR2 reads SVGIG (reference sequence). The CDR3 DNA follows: TGTGCCTGGAGTCCCGGGGGAAATGAGCAGTTCTTC. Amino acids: CAWSPGGNEQFF.

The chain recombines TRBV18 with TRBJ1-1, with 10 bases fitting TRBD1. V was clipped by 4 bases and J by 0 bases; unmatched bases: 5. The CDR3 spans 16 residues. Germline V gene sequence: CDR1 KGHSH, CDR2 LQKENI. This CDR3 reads CASSQGQGTLNTEAFF. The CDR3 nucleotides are TGTGCCAGCTCACAGGGACAGGGGACATTGAACACTGAAGCTTTCTTT. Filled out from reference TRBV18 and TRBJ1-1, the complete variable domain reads NAGVMQNPRHLVRRRGQEARLRCSPMKGHSHVYWYRQLPEEGLKFMVYLQKENIIDESGMPKERFSAEFPKEGPSILRIQQVVRGDSAAYFCASSQGQGTLNTEAFFGQGTRLTVV.

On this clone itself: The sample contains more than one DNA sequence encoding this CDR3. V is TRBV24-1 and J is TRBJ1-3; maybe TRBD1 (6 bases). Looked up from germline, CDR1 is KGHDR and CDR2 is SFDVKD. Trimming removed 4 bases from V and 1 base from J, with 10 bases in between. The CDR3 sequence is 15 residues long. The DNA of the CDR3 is TGTGCCACCAGTGACTCCAGGGGATCTGGAAACACCATATATTTT. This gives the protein CATSDSRGSGNTIYF.

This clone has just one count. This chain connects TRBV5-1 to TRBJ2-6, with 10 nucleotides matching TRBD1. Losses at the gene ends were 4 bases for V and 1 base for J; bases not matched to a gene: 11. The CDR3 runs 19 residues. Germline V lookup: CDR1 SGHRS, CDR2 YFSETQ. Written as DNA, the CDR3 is TGCGCCAGCAGCATGCGCCCGGACAGGGGGGAATCTGGGGCCAACGTCCTGACTTTC. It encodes CASSMRPDRGESGANVLTF. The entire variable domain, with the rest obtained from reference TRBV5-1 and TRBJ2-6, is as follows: KAGVTQTPRYLIKTRGQQVTLSCSPISGHRSVSWYQQTPGQGLQFLFEYFSETQRNKGNFPGRFSGRQFSNSRSEMNVSTLELGDSALYLCASSMRPDRGESGANVLTFGAGSRLTVL.

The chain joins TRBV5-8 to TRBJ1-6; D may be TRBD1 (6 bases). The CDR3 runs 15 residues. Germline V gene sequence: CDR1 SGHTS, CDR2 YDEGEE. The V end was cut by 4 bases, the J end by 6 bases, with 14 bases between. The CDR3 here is CASSTGQSINSPLHF. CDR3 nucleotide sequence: TGTGCCAGCAGCACTGGACAGAGTATTAATTCACCCCTCCACTTT.

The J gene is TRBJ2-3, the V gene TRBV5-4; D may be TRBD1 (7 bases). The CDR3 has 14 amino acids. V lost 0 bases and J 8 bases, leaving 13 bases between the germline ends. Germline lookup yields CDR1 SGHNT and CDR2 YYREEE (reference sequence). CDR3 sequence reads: CASSLARGDGTQYF. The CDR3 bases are TGTGCCAGCAGCTTGGCCAGGGGGGACGGTACGCAGTATTTT.

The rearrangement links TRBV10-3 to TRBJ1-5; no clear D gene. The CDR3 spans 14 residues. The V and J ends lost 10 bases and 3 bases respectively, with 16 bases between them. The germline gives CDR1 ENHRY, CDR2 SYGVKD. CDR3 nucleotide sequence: TGTGCCACCTCGCCCGAGGAAAACAATCAGCCCCAGCATTTT. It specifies CATSPEENNQPQHF.

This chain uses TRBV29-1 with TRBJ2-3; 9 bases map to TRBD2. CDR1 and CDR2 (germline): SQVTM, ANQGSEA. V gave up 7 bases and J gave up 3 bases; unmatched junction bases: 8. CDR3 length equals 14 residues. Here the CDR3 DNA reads TGCAGCGCTACCCGCGGGGGGGCTACAGATACGCAGTATTTT. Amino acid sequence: CSATRGGATDTQYF.

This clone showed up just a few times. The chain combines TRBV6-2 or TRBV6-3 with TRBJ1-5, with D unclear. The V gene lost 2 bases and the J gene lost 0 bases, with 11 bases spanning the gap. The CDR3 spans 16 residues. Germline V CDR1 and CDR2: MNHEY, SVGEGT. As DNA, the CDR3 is TGTGCCAGCAGTTACACCGGACTCAATAGCAATCAGCCCCAGCATTTT. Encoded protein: CASSYTGLNSNQPQHF.

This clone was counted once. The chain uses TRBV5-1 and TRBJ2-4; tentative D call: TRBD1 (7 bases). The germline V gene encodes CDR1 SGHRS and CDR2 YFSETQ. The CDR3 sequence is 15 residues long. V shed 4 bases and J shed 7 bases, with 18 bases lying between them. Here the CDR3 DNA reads TGCGCCAGCAGCCTGGTGGCGGGACAGAGGAACATTCAGTACTTC. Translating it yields CASSLVAGQRNIQYF.

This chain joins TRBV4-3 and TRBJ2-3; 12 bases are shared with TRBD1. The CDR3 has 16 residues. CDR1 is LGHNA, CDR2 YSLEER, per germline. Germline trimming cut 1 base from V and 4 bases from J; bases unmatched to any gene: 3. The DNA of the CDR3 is TGCGCCAGCAGCCAAGCCCGGGACAGGGGGCCAGATACGCAGTATTTT. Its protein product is CASSQARDRGPDTQYF.

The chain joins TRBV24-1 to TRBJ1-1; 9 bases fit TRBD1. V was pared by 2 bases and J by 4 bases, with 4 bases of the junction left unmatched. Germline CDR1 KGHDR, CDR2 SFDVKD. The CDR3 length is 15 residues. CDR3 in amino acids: CATSDSGTGPTEAFF. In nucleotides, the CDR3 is TGTGCCACCAGTGATTCCGGGACAGGGCCCACTGAAGCTTTCTTT.

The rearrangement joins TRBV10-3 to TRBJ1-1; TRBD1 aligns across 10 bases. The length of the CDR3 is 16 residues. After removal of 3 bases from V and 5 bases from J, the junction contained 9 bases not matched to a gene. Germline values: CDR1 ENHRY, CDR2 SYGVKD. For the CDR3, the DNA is TGTGCCATCAGTGATCCTGACAGGGGGCGGGGAACTGAAGCTTTCTTT. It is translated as CAISDPDRGRGTEAFF.

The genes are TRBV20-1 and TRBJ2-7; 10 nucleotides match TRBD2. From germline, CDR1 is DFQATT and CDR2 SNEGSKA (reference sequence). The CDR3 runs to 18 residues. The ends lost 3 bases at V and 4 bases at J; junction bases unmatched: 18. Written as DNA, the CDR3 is TGCAGTGCTAGTGAAGGGAGCGGGAGGGGGCTGGGGCTTTACGAGCAGTACTTC. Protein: CSASEGSGRGLGLYEQYF.

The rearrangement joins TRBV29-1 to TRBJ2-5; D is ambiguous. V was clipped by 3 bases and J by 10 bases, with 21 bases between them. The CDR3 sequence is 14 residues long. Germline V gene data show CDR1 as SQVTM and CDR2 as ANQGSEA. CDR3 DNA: TGCAGCGTTGAGGCAGGCAATCCTCCAATGGTCCAGTACTTC. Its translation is CSVEAGNPPMVQYF.

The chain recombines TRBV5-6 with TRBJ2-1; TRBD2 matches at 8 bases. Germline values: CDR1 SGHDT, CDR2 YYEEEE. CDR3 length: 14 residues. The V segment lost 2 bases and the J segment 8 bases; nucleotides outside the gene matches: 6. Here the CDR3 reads CASSFGGAGDEQFF. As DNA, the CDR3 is TGTGCCAGCAGCTTCGGGGGGGCCGGGGATGAGCAGTTCTTC.

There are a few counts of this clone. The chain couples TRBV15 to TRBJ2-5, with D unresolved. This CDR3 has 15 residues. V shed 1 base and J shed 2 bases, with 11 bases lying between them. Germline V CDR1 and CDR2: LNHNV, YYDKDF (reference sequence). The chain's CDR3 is CATSRVGTRQETQYF. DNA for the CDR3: TGTGCCACCAGCAGAGTAGGCACGAGGCAAGAGACCCAGTACTTC.

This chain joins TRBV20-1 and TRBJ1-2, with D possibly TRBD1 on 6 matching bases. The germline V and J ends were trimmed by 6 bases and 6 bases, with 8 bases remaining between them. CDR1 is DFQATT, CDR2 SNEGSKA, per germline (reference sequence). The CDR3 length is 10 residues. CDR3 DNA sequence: TGCAGTGCAGACAGGAATGGCTACACCTTC. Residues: CSADRNGYTF.

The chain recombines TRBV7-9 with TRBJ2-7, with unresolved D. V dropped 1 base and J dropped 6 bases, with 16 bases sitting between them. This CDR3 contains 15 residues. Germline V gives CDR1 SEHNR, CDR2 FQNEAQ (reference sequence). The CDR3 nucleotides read TGTGCCAGCAGCTTAGACCCCCCGGGTGGTCGCGAGCAGTACTTC. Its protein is CASSLDPPGGREQYF.

As DNA, the CDR3 is TGCAGCGCTGCTACACAGGAATCCTACGAGCAGTACTTC. Translated, it gives CSAATQESYEQYF. This chain joins TRBV29-1 and TRBJ2-7; D is perhaps TRBD1 (5 bases). V lost 7 bases to trimming and J lost 1 base, with 14 bases between them. This CDR3 is 13 amino acids long. Germline V gives CDR1 SQVTM, CDR2 ANQGSEA.

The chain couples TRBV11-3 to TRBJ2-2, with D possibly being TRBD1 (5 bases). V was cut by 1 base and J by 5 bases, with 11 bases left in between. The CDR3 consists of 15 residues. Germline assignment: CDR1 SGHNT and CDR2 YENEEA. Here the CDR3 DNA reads TGTGCCAGCAGCTTAGGTGGGGCTAGGACCGGGGAGCTGTTTTTT. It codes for CASSLGGARTGELFF.

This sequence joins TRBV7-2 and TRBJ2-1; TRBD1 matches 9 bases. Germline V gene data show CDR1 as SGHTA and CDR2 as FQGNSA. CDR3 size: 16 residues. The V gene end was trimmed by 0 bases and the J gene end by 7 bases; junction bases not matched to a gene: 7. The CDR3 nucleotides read TGTGCCAGCAGCTTAGCCCTCCTGACAGGGGGAAATGAGCAGTTCTTC. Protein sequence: CASSLALLTGGNEQFF.

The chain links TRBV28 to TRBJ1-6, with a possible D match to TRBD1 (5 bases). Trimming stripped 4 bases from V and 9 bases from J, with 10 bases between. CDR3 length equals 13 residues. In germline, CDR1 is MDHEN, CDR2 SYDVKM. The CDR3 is CASSSGRRSPLHF. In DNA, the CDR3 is TGTGCCAGCAGTTCAGGGAGGCGTTCACCCCTCCACTTT.

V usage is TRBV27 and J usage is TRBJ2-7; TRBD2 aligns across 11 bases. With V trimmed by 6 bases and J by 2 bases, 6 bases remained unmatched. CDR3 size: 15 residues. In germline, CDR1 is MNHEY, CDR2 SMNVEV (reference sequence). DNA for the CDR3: TGTGCCAGCAGAATTACTAGCGGGAGTACCTACGAGCAGTACTTC. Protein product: CASRITSGSTYEQYF.

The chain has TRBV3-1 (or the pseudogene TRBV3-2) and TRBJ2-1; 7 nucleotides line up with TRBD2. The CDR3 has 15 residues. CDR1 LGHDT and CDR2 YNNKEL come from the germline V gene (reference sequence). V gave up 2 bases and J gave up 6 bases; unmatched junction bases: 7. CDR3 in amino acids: CASSQSSGAGNEQFF. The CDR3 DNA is TGTGCCAGCAGCCAATCAAGCGGGGCAGGCAATGAGCAGTTCTTC.

The CDR3 here is CASSQSGDQPQHF. In DNA, the CDR3 is TGTGCCAGCAGCCAATCAGGGGATCAGCCCCAGCATTTT. The J gene is TRBJ1-5, the V gene TRBV5-6, with D tentatively TRBD1 (6 bases). V shed 4 bases and J shed 5 bases, with 10 bases lying between them. There are 13 residues in the CDR3. The germline CDR1 and CDR2 sequences are SGHDT and YYEEEE.

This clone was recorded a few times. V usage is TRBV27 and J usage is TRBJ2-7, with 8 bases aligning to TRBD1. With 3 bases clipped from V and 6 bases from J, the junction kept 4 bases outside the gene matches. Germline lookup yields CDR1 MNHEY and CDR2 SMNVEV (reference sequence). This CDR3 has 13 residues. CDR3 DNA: TGTGCCAGCAGTTTCTTCGACAGGGGCGAGCAGTACTTC. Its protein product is CASSFFDRGEQYF.